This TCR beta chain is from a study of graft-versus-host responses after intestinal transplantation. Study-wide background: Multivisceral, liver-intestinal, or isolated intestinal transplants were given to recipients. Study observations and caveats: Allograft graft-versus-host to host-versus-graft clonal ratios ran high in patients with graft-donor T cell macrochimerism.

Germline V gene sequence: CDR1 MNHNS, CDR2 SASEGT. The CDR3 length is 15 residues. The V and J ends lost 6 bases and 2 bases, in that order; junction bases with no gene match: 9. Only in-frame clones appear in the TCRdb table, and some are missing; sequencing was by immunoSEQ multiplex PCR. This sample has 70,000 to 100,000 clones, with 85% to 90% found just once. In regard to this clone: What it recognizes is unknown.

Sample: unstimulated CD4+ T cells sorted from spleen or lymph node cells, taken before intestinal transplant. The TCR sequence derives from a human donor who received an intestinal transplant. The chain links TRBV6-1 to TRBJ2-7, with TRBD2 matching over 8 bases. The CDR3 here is CASRQAIAGTYEQYF. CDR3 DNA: TGTGCCAGCAGACAAGCCATAGCGGGAACCTACGAGCAGTACTTC.